Each of the 6 T cell receptor beta chains below was sequenced from the same sample in a study of T cell changes during pregnancy in multiple sclerosis. The method was immunoSEQ multiplex PCR; TCRdb's version includes in-frame clones alone and lacks a portion of them. The sample contains approximately 20,000 clones, more than 85% of which appear only once. The sample here was CD8+ T cells from peripheral blood mononuclear cells, taken after pregnancy. Every receptor here comes from a female donor with multiple sclerosis, enrolled in a pregnancy study.

The genes are TRBV11-1 and TRBJ1-1; the match to TRBD1 covers 8 bases. Germline V gene data show CDR1 as SGHAT and CDR2 as FQDESV (reference sequence). V trimming: 4 bases; J trimming: 6 bases; junction bases outside the gene matches: 1. The CDR3 is 12 amino acids. In nucleotides, the CDR3 is TGTGCCAGCAGCTGGACAGGGCCTGAAGCTTTCTTT. Protein product: CASSWTGPEAFF.

In its sample, this clone was seen once. The V call is TRBV27, the J call TRBJ2-3; TRBD2 matches at 10 bases. The germline V gene encodes CDR1 MNHEY and CDR2 SMNVEV (reference sequence). The CDR3 loop spans 15 amino acids. V was clipped by 7 bases and J by 4 bases; unmatched bases: 8. The CDR3 spells CASTQGTSVADTQYF. The CDR3 DNA is TGTGCCAGCACCCAAGGGACTAGCGTCGCAGATACGCAGTATTTT.

V and J are TRBV9 and TRBJ2-1; 9 bases agree with TRBD2. The germline gives CDR1 SGDLS, CDR2 YYNGEE. V lost 1 base and J lost 6; bases outside the gene matches: 5. The CDR3 is 15 amino acids. The CDR3: CASSVSQREVNEQFF. The DNA of the CDR3 is TGTGCCAGCAGCGTAAGTCAGCGGGAGGTCAATGAGCAGTTCTTC.

This clone was picked up one time. The genes are TRBV6-5 and TRBJ2-2; a weak D match, TRBD2 (6 bases). Deletions cut 5 bases from V and 2 bases from J, with 12 bases between. Germline CDR1 is MNHEY and CDR2 is SVGAGI. The CDR3 loop spans 15 amino acids. In DNA, the CDR3 is TGTGCCAGCAGTCCGGAGGGCCCCAACACCGGGGAGCTGTTTTTT. Translated, it gives CASSPEGPNTGELFF.

The chain has TRBV5-1 and TRBJ1-6; TRBD1 aligns across 9 bases. This CDR3 has 17 amino acids. Germline V gene data show CDR1 as SGHRS and CDR2 as YFSETQ. J lost 5 bases, V lost 3 bases, and 9 bases had no gene match. CDR3 sequence (DNA): TGCGCCAGCAGCTCTACAGGGGGCGTCACTCATAATTCACCCCTCCACTTT. This encodes CASSSTGGVTHNSPLHF.

The chain recombines TRBV25-1 with TRBJ2-7; D is possibly TRBD2 (5 bases). This CDR3 is 15 amino acids long. Germline loops: CDR1 MGHDK, CDR2 SYGVNS. Trimming left V 1 base short and J 4 bases short, with 14 bases between. CDR3 nucleotide sequence: TGTGCCAGCAGTGAATCAGAAGGGTCGGGGTACGAGCAGTACTTC. Amino acids: CASSESEGSGYEQYF.